The 10 T cell receptor beta chains below all came from one sample that was sequenced in a study of blood T cell repertoires in COVID-19 (dated by TCRdb to 2018 to 2020). The library was produced with the immunoSEQ multiplex PCR assay. In TCRdb, the immuneACCESS table is reduced to in-frame sequences with V and J assigned. These tables do not hold every clone; where another copy was compared, an unresolved V gene accounts for under half, and the others remain unexplained. This sample is represented by some 370,000 clones; nearly 90% of them were singletons. The biggest ten clones account for 6.5% of the sample. The sequenced sample consisted of peripheral blood. These receptors all come from a man aged 18 to 30 with active or convalescent COVID-19.

The chain uses TRBV7-2 and TRBJ1-6, with 10 nucleotides matching TRBD1. V dropped 5 bases and J dropped 3; count of bases not matched to a gene: 4. The length of the CDR3 is 16 residues. From germline, CDR1 is SGHTA and CDR2 FQGNSA. CDR3 DNA sequence: TGTGCCAGCAGCACCGACAGGGGGCTCTATAATTCACCCCTCCACTTT. Its translation: CASSTDRGLYNSPLHF.

V is TRBV18 and J is TRBJ1-5, with D possibly TRBD1 on 5 matching bases. The germline gives CDR1 KGHSH, CDR2 LQKENI. The CDR3 has 15 residues. The germline V and J ends were trimmed by 0 bases and 4 bases, with 10 bases remaining between them. Here the CDR3 DNA reads TGTGCCAGCTCACCACCGGGGGGGGGAAATCAGCCCCAGCATTTT. It translates to CASSPPGGGNQPQHF. The full variable domain, its missing parts supplied by reference TRBV18 and TRBJ1-5, is NAGVMQNPRHLVRRRGQEARLRCSPMKGHSHVYWYRQLPEEGLKFMVYLQKENIIDESGMPKERFSAEFPKEGPSILRIQQVVRGDSAAYFCASSPPGGGNQPQHFGDGTRLSIL.

This rearrangement joins TRBV4-1 to TRBJ2-1; 9 positions agree with TRBD1. V dropped 5 bases and J dropped 6; count of bases not matched to a gene: 5. The CDR3 consists of 14 residues. Germline values: CDR1 MGHRA, CDR2 YSYEKL. Here the CDR3 DNA reads TGCGCCAGCAGCAAGGACAGGGGTGGCAATGAGCAGTTCTTC. It yields the protein CASSKDRGGNEQFF.

The chain links TRBV4-2 to TRBJ1-2, with 10 bases identical to TRBD1. V shed 3 bases and J 7 bases; nucleotides not matched to a gene: 5. The length of the CDR3 is 14 residues. Germline V gives CDR1 LGHNA, CDR2 YNFKEQ. The DNA of the CDR3 is TGTGCCAGCAGCCAGGGGACAGGGGAGAGTGGCTACACCTTC. The encoded protein is CASSQGTGESGYTF.

The chain is built from TRBV24-1 and TRBJ2-1; TRBD2 is a possible D gene (6 bases). Between the trimmed V and J ends, which lost 6 bases and 0 bases, there was a span of 11 bases. The germline V gene encodes CDR1 KGHDR and CDR2 SFDVKD. This CDR3 comprises 15 residues. The CDR3 protein is CATSSRRDSYNEQFF. The CDR3 bases are TGTGCCACCAGTAGCAGGCGGGACTCCTACAATGAGCAGTTCTTC.

This clone was seen a single time. J is TRBJ2-3 and V is TRBV27; D possibly corresponds to TRBD2 (6 bases). This CDR3 has 16 amino acids. Germline V gene sequence: CDR1 MNHEY, CDR2 SMNVEV (reference sequence). The germline V and J ends were trimmed by 6 bases and 3 bases, with 19 bases remaining between them. CDR3 protein: CASRPDGGPLTDTQYF. The CDR3 coding sequence is TGTGCCAGCAGACCCGACGGGGGTCCTTTGACAGATACGCAGTATTTT.

V usage is TRBV21-1 and J usage is TRBJ1-2; the table names TRBD1, a call not compared with the DNA. TRBV21-1 is a pseudogene segment. The length of the CDR3 is 15 residues. CDR3 region: CASSKSFPGFYGYTF. The CDR3 DNA is TGTGCCAGCAGCAAATCGTTTCCAGGGTTCTATGGCTACACCTTC.

This sequence joins TRBV7-2 and TRBJ1-3; 7 nucleotides line up with TRBD1. This CDR3 has 14 amino acids. Per the germline V gene, CDR1 is SGHTA and CDR2 is FQGNSA. V lost 5 bases, J lost 7 bases, and 8 bases stayed unmatched. This CDR3 is CASSQGGLFNTIYF. In DNA, the CDR3 is TGTGCCAGCAGCCAGGGGGGTCTTTTCAACACCATATATTTT.

V gene TRBV27 combines with J gene TRBJ2-1, with TRBD1 as a possible D gene (5 bases). The germline CDR1 and CDR2 sequences are MNHEY and SMNVEV (reference sequence). The CDR3 is 13 residues long. The V and J ends lost 5 bases and 6 bases respectively, with 11 bases between them. The CDR3 sequence: CASSITQGNEQFF. The DNA for the CDR3 is TGTGCCAGCAGTATTACGCAGGGCAATGAGCAGTTCTTC.

The chain employs TRBV19 and TRBJ2-7, with 9 bases aligning to TRBD2. CDR3 length: 13 residues. V gave up 4 bases and J gave up 7 bases; unmatched junction bases: 5. The V gene's germline CDR1 is LNHDA and CDR2 SQIVND (reference sequence). The CDR3 DNA sequence: TGTGCCAGTAGTACCAATAGCGGGAGAGAGCAGTACTTC. Translating gives CASSTNSGREQYF.